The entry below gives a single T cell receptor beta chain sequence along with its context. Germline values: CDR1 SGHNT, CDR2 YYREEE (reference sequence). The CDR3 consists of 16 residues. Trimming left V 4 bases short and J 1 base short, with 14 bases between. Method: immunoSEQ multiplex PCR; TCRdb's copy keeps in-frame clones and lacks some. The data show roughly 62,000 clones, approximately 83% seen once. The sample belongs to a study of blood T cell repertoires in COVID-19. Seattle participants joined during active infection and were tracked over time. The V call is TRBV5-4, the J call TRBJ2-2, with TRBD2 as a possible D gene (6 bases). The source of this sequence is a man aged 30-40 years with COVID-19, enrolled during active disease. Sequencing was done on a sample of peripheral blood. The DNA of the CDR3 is TGTGCCAGCAGCGGCGGGACTTCTAGGAACACCGGGGAGCTGTTTTTT. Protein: CASSGGTSRNTGELFF.